This TCR beta chain is drawn from a study of radiation and T cells in renal cell carcinoma. General observations from the study: In blood, top tumor clones expanded by 2 weeks, shrinking by 4.

Assay: immunoSEQ multiplex PCR; the TCRdb copy retains only in-frame clones and omits some. The table has about 150,000 clones, roughly 86% seen once. CDR3 length: 15 amino acids. V dropped 4 bases and J dropped 2; count of bases not matched to a gene: 5. Germline values: CDR1 SGHRS, CDR2 YFSETQ. Details on this clone: What it binds is unknown.

Time point defined: blood 2 weeks post-SBRT. As for treatment: 15 Gy SBRT to primary tumor, nephrectomy 4 weeks later. Radiation-treated patients gave blood at baseline, week 2 and week 4. This renal cell carcinoma was of the clear cell type. The chain carries TRBV5-1 and TRBJ2-3; 9 positions agree with TRBD2. Material: blood, obtained from a patient whose treatment included radiotherapy and nephrectomy. This receptor was obtained from a woman aged 45-60 years with renal cell carcinoma. CDR3 DNA sequence: TGCGCCAGCAGCGCCGGGACTAGCAACACAGATACGCAGTATTTT. This gives the protein CASSAGTSNTDTQYF.